A selection of T cell receptor beta chains follows, all from one sample in a study of graft-versus-host responses after intestinal transplantation. Generated by immunoSEQ multiplex PCR, the TCRdb table keeps only in-frame clones and is missing some. The sample records 7,400 or so clones, more than 25% being singletons. The material was alloreactive CD8+ T cells from a mixed lymphocyte reaction culture, obtained before intestinal transplant. The receptors come from a human patient who received an intestinal transplant. Both conserved end residues are trimmed from each CDR3. D genes are given only for firm matches.

v_call	d_call	j_call	cdr3_aa
TRBV30	TRBD1	TRBJ1-2	AWSTGTGPYGYT
TRBV13	.	TRBJ2-3	ASSVRTAFTDTQY
TRBV5-1	TRBD1	TRBJ2-7	ASSFGQGGNYEQY
TRBV29-1	.	TRBJ2-2	SVDWQGNTGELF
TRBV30	.	TRBJ2-5	AWSGYQETQY
TRBV6-4	.	TRBJ2-7	ASSPPGQVVGGLEQY
TRBV13	.	TRBJ1-1	ASSGEGRGMNTEAF
TRBV27	.	TRBJ2-4	ASSLYPGKNIQY
TRBV27	.	TRBJ2-7	ASSLGAGEQY
TRBV4-2	.	TRBJ2-7	ASSQVDSLTYEQY
TRBV6-1	.	TRBJ2-2	ASSEVFIGELF
TRBV6-6	TRBD1	TRBJ1-2	ASSYSGTAYGYT
TRBV5-1	.	TRBJ1-2	ASSLLLSTVNNYGYT
TRBV30	TRBD1	TRBJ2-7	AWSVGTAYEQY
TRBV5-1	.	TRBJ1-2	ASSFGINYGYT
TRBV6-5	.	TRBJ1-2	ASSYSMGDTAYGYT
TRBV4-1	.	TRBJ2-7	ASSHFGGRSNGEQY
TRBV27	.	TRBJ1-1	ASSLGSHNTEAF
TRBV5-1	TRBD2	TRBJ2-3	ASSLEASGRLTDTQY
TRBV6-5	.	TRBJ2-3	ASSYSGTSTDTQY
TRBV4-1	.	TRBJ2-7	ASSQDTGGRSYEQY
TRBV10-3	.	TRBJ1-1	AISESVVSLPNTEAF
TRBV6-5	TRBD1	TRBJ1-4	ASSYWDRGEKLF
TRBV27	.	TRBJ2-2	ASSFLSTGELF
TRBV23-1	TRBD2	TRBJ2-1	ASSQNEGTSGTHNEQF
TRBV19	.	TRBJ1-1	ASSSGSLGGNTEAF
TRBV19	TRBD2	TRBJ2-1	ASSRGLAYNEQF
TRBV5-5	TRBD1	TRBJ2-7	ASSLGQGFYEQY